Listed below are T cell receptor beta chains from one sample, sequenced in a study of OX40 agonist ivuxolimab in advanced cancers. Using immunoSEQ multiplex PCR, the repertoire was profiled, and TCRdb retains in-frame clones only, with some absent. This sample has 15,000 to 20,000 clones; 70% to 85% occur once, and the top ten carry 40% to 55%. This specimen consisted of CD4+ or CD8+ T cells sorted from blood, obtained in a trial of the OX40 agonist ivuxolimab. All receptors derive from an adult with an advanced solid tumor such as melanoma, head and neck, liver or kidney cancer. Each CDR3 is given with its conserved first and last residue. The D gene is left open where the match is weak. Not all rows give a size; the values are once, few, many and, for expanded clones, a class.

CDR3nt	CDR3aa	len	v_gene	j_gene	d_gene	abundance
TGCGCCAGCGGAGGCCGGGGGATTCAGGAGACCCAGTACTTC	CASGGRGIQETQYF	14	TRBV10-2	TRBJ2-5	.	.
TGTGCCAGCAGTGTTCGGGGTGGCACCGGGGAGCTGTTTTTT	CASSVRGGTGELFF	14	TRBV6-1	TRBJ2-2	.	.
TGTGCCAGCAGCCCCTATGGCACTGAAGCTTTCTTT	CASSPYGTEAFF	12	TRBV7-6	TRBJ1-1	.	.
TGTGCCAGCAGTTCCCAGTACGAGCAGTACTTC	CASSSQYEQYF	11	TRBV28	TRBJ2-7	.	.
TGTGCCAGCACCCCCCCCAGGGGTAGGCAGTTCTTC	CASTPPRGRQFF	12	TRBV28	TRBJ2-1	.	.
TGTGCCAGCAGCTTAGCGTTCAGTAATTCACCCCTCCACTTT	CASSLAFSNSPLHF	14	TRBV7-9	TRBJ1-6	.	.
TGTGCCAGCACCCCTGGGGCAACCTACGAGCAGTACTTC	CASTPGATYEQYF	13	TRBV11-2	TRBJ2-7	.	.
TGCGCCAGCAGCCTTTATTTAGCGGGGGAGAACAATGAGCAGTTCTTC	CASSLYLAGENNEQFF	16	TRBV4-1	TRBJ2-1	TRBD2	.
TGTGCCAGCAGGTTTACTGAGAACACTGAAGCTTTCTTT	CASRFTENTEAFF	13	TRBV11-2	TRBJ1-1	.	.
TGTGCCAGCAGCCCACTCGGGTCTTGGGACTATGGCTACACCTTC	CASSPLGSWDYGYTF	15	TRBV5-4	TRBJ1-2	.	.
TGTGCCAGCAGCTTACCAAACCAGAACACTGAAGCTTTCTTT	CASSLPNQNTEAFF	14	TRBV7-9	TRBJ1-1	.	few
TGTGCCAGCAGCGGATTAGCGGGGAGCTCCTACAATGAGCAGTTCTTC	CASSGLAGSSYNEQFF	16	TRBV7-9	TRBJ2-1	TRBD2	once
TGCAGCGCCCTATTACAGGGGAGTACCGGCTACACCTTC	CSALLQGSTGYTF	13	TRBV29-1	TRBJ1-2	TRBD1	medium-sized
TGTGCCAGCAGCTTGGAAGGGTATTACGAGCAGTACTTC	CASSLEGYYEQYF	13	TRBV7-2	TRBJ2-7	.	.
TGTGCCAGCAGCGGAGAGATCTACACTGAAGCTTTCTTT	CASSGEIYTEAFF	13	TRBV9	TRBJ1-1	.	.
TGTGCCAGCAGCTTACGTCAGGGTCCAGATACGCAGTATTTT	CASSLRQGPDTQYF	14	TRBV7-6	TRBJ2-3	.	large
TGCGCCAGCAGCAGAGGACAGGGGACCGTCTACGAGCAGTACTTC	CASSRGQGTVYEQYF	15	TRBV5-1	TRBJ2-7	TRBD1	.
TGTGCCAGCAGCTTCGAACCTAGTAGCAATGAGCAGTTCTTC	CASSFEPSSNEQFF	14	TRBV11-2	TRBJ2-1	.	few
TGCAGCGTTGAAGATTGGGGACTAGCGGGAGATTACAATGAGCAGTTCTTC	CSVEDWGLAGDYNEQFF	17	TRBV29-1	TRBJ2-1	TRBD2	.
TGTGCCAGCAGCTCCTCGGCTAGCGGGGGGGCGGATACGCAGTATTTT	CASSSSASGGADTQYF	16	TRBV7-9	TRBJ2-3	TRBD2	.
TGTGCCAGCAGCTTAGAGGCGGGGTTATTCCGCGAGCAGTACTTC	CASSLEAGLFREQYF	15	TRBV7-6	TRBJ2-7	.	once
TGTGCCAGCAGCACAACCGGGACAGGGATAGAGACCCAGTACTTC	CASSTTGTGIETQYF	15	TRBV7-2	TRBJ2-5	TRBD1	.
TGTGCCAGCACCCTACGGATGGGTAGCAATCAGCCCCAGCATTTT	CASTLRMGSNQPQHF	15	TRBV28	TRBJ1-5	.	.
TGCGCCAGCAGCCATGCCTTGCGGGACACCGGGGAGCTGTTTTTT	CASSHALRDTGELFF	15	TRBV4-3	TRBJ2-2	.	.
TGCGCCAGCAGCCAAGAAATAGGGTTGGGCTACGAGCAGTACTTC	CASSQEIGLGYEQYF	15	TRBV4-1	TRBJ2-7	.	once
TGTGCCAGCAGCTTCCCCGGGGGGCCCGGCGAAGATACGCAGTATTTT	CASSFPGGPGEDTQYF	16	TRBV7-2	TRBJ2-3	.	few
TGTGCCAGCAGCTATGACTCGCCCGAGCAGTACTTC	CASSYDSPEQYF	12	TRBV5-5	TRBJ2-7	.	.
TGTGCCAGCAGCTTCGCCGGGACAGGGTATAATTCACCCCTCCACTTT	CASSFAGTGYNSPLHF	16	TRBV5-5	TRBJ1-6	TRBD1	once
TGTGCCAGCAGCAGAGCGAGGGATACTGAAGCTTTCTTT	CASSRARDTEAFF	13	TRBV7-7	TRBJ1-1	.	.
TGCGCCAGCAGCCAATCCAGGGGGAACTTGGGAGGCTACACCTTC	CASSQSRGNLGGYTF	15	TRBV4-3	TRBJ1-2	TRBD1	.
TGTGCCAGCAGCGGATTAGCGGGAGGGCCGTTCGGGGAGCTGTTTTTT	CASSGLAGGPFGELFF	16	TRBV9	TRBJ2-2	TRBD2	.
TGTGCCAGCTATCGCCGCCAAGAGACCCAGTACTTC	CASYRRQETQYF	12	TRBV6-6	TRBJ2-5	.	.
TGTGCCAGCAGCCTTAAGACAGGCGATGGCTACACCTTC	CASSLKTGDGYTF	13	TRBV6-6	TRBJ1-2	.	once
TGCGCCAGCAGCCAAGATAGGATTGGTTACGAGCAGTACTTC	CASSQDRIGYEQYF	14	TRBV5-5	TRBJ2-7	.	.
TGCAGCGTTGAATACCAGGGGAGGAATGAAAAACTGTTTTTT	CSVEYQGRNEKLFF	14	TRBV29-1	TRBJ1-4	.	.
TGTGCCAGCAGCACACGAGTTACCAGAAACATAGATACGCAGTATTTT	CASSTRVTRNIDTQYF	16	TRBV5-6	TRBJ2-3	.	.
TGCGCCAGCAGCCGCCGAACCCGCACAGATACGCAGTATTTT	CASSRRTRTDTQYF	14	TRBV4-3	TRBJ2-3	.	medium-sized
TGTGCCAGCAGCACGGGCAGGACCCACAATGAGCAGTTCTTC	CASSTGRTHNEQFF	14	TRBV5-6	TRBJ2-1	.	.
TGTGCCAGCAGTTACTCGGGCGGGCGGCCCACTGAAGCTTTCTTT	CASSYSGGRPTEAFF	15	TRBV6-5	TRBJ1-1	.	few
TGTGCCAGCAGCTTGGACACAGGGACTGAGACCCAGTACTTC	CASSLDTGTETQYF	14	TRBV5-8	TRBJ2-5	.	once
TGTGCCAGCAGCTTAGGCCCCGGGGATGCAGATACGCAGTATTTT	CASSLGPGDADTQYF	15	TRBV7-9	TRBJ2-3	.	.
TGTGCCAGCAGTTTTTCGGGACAGGGAGATCAGCCCCAGCATTTT	CASSFSGQGDQPQHF	15	TRBV27	TRBJ1-5	TRBD1	.
TGCGCCAGCAGCCAAGATCTTACTAGCGGCTACGAGCAGTACTTC	CASSQDLTSGYEQYF	15	TRBV4-3	TRBJ2-7	TRBD2	once
TGCAGCGTTGTCGGTCGGGCCAGGGGGAAGGGGACCCAGTACTTC	CSVVGRARGKGTQYF	15	TRBV29-1	TRBJ2-5	TRBD1	.